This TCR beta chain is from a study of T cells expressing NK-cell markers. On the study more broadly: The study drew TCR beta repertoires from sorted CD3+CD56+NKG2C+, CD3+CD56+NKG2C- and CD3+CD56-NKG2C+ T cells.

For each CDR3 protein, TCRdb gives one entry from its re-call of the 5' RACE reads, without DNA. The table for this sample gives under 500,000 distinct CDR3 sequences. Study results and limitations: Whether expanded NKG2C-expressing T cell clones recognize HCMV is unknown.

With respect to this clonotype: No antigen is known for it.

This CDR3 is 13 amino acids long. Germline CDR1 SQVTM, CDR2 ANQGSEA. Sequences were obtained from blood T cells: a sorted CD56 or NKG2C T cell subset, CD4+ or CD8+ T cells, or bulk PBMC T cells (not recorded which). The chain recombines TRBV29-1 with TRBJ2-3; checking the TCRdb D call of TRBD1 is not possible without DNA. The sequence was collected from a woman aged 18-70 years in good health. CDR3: CSVDRGTTDTQYF.